The 9 T cell receptor beta chains in this list originate from one sample, sequenced in a study of cytomegalovirus exposure and HLA in healthy donors. With 60 Vbeta and 13 Jbeta primers, the PCR was carried out. The method was immunoSEQ multiplex PCR; TCRdb's version includes in-frame clones alone and lacks a portion of them. This sample has 180,000 or so clones, with approximately 84% found just once. The sequencing input was PBMCs. Receptors were obtained from a female donor in good health and CMV-seronegative.

This clone has a single count. The rearrangement uses TRBV2 and TRBJ2-5; 8 nucleotides align to TRBD2. CDR1 is SNHLY and CDR2 is FYNNEI in the germline V gene. Trimming took 4 bases from V and 7 from J; bases not matched to a gene: 11. This CDR3 is built from 15 residues. CDR3 sequence: CASSATSGRGGTQYF. The CDR3 region has the DNA TGTGCCAGCAGTGCCACTAGCGGCCGCGGGGGGACCCAGTACTTC.

This clone was observed once. The chain has TRBV6-1 and TRBJ2-3, with 12 bases matching TRBD2. Unmatched junction bases numbered 13, after V lost 8 bases and J lost 1 base. The CDR3 contains 18 residues. In germline, CDR1 is MNHNS, CDR2 SASEGT. In DNA, the CDR3 is TGTGCCAGCGGTGCATTACCGGGACTAGCGGGTCGCACAGATACGCAGTATTTT. This gives the protein CASGALPGLAGRTDTQYF.

This clone was picked up one time. V is TRBV29-1 and J is TRBJ2-5, with 8 bases aligning to TRBD1. The J call could be wrong; TRBJ2-7 is a better fit for the DNA end. The CDR3 covers 13 residues. CDR1 is SQVTM and CDR2 is ANQGSEA in the germline V gene. The CDR3: CSVLRDRTYEQYF. As DNA, the CDR3 is TGCAGCGTTCTCCGGGACAGGACCTACGAGCAGTACTTC.

J is TRBJ2-7 and V is TRBV28; TRBD1 matches at 7 bases. The junction had 6 bases not matched to a gene; V was cut back by 5 bases and J by 2 bases. The length of the CDR3 is 14 residues. CDR1 and CDR2 (germline): MDHEN, SYDVKM. The CDR3 bases are TGTGCCAGCAGTCCGGGACAGTCTACCTACGAGCAGTACTTC. It translates to CASSPGQSTYEQYF.

This rearrangement joins TRBV5-1 to TRBJ2-3; D uncertain. Trimming took off 4 bases at V and 3 bases at J, with 21 bases between the two ends. The CDR3 consists of 17 residues. Germline V lookup: CDR1 SGHRS, CDR2 YFSETQ. This chain's CDR3 is CASSDGSETRGTDTQYF. CDR3 DNA sequence: TGCGCCAGCAGCGACGGGTCGGAGACCCGAGGTACAGATACGCAGTATTTT.

This clone came up once. This rearrangement joins TRBV5-1 to TRBJ2-1, with 9 bases fitting TRBD1. Trimming at V came to 0 bases and at J to 9 bases, leaving 7 bases not matched to a gene. The CDR3 is 15 amino acids. CDR1 and CDR2 from the germline V gene are SGHRS and YFSETQ. CDR3 DNA sequence: TGCGCCAGCAGCTTGGGAGGGACAGGGAAGGGTGAGCAGTTCTTC. Translating gives CASSLGGTGKGEQFF. Based on the CDR3 plus reference TRBV5-1 and TRBJ2-1, the full variable domain is KAGVTQTPRYLIKTRGQQVTLSCSPISGHRSVSWYQQTPGQGLQFLFEYFSETQRNKGNFPGRFSGRQFSNSRSEMNVSTLELGDSALYLCASSLGGTGKGEQFFGPGTRLTVL.

The chain employs TRBV27 and TRBJ1-5, with TRBD1 matching over 9 bases. V lost 4 bases and J lost 3; bases outside the gene matches: 4. In germline, CDR1 is MNHEY, CDR2 SMNVEV (reference sequence). This CDR3 spans 15 amino acids. CDR3 region: CASSSRDRVNQPQHF. CDR3 coding DNA: TGTGCCAGCAGTTCCCGGGACAGGGTCAATCAGCCCCAGCATTTT.

The chain has TRBV6-1 and TRBJ2-7; 8 nucleotides align to TRBD1. The junction had 11 bases not matched to a gene; V was cut back by 6 bases and J by 4 bases. The CDR3 has 15 residues. Germline V CDR1 and CDR2: MNHNS, SASEGT. DNA for the CDR3: TGTGCCAGCAGCCGGACGGCAGGGGGCGTTTACGAGCAGTACTTC. Translated, it gives CASSRTAGGVYEQYF.

This clone has more than one count but fewer than ten. This chain joins TRBV9 and TRBJ2-3; TRBD2 agrees at 11 bases. Losses at the gene ends were 3 bases for V and 1 base for J; bases not matched to a gene: 10. This CDR3 region has 18 residues. Germline V gene lookup returns CDR1 SGDLS and CDR2 YYNGEE. The CDR3, as DNA: TGTGCCAGCAGCGGAGTTTATGAACTAGCGGGGGGCACAGATACGCAGTATTTT. Translated, it gives CASSGVYELAGGTDTQYF.